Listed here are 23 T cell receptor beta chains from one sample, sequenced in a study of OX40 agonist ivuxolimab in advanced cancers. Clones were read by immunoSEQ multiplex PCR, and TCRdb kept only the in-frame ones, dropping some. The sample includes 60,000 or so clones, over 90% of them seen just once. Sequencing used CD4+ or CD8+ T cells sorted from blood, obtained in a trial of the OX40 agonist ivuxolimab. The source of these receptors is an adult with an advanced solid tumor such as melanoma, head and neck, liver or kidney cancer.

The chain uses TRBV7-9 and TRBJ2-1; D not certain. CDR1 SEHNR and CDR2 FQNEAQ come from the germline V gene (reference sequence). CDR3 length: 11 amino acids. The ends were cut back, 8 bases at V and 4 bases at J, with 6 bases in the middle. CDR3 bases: TGTGCCAGCCTCCGTTACAATGAGCAGTTCTTC. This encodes CASLRYNEQFF. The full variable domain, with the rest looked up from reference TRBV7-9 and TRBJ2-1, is DTGVSQNPRHKITKRGQNVTFRCDPISEHNRLYWYRQTLGQGPEFLTYFQNEAQLEKSRLLSDRFSAERPKGSFSTLEIQRTEQGDSAMYLCASLRYNEQFFGPGTRLTVL.

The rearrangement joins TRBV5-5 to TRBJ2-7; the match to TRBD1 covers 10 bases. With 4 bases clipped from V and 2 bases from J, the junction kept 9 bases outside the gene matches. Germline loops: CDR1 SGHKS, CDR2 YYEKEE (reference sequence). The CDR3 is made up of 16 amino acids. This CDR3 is CASSQHRDRGTYEQYF. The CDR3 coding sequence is TGTGCCAGCAGCCAGCACCGGGACAGGGGCACCTACGAGCAGTACTTC.

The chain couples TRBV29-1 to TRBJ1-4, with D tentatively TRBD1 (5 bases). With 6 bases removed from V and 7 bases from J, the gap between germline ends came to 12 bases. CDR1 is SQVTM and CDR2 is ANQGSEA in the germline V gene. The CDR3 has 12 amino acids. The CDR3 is CSVLLTGEKLFF. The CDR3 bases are TGCAGCGTCCTACTTACAGGTGAAAAACTGTTTTTT. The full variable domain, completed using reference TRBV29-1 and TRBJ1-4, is SAVISQKPSRDICQRGTSLTIQCQVDSQVTMMFWYRQQPGQSLTLIATANQGSEATYESGFVIDKFPISRPNLTFSTLTVSNMSPEDSSIYLCSVLLTGEKLFFGSGTQLSVL.

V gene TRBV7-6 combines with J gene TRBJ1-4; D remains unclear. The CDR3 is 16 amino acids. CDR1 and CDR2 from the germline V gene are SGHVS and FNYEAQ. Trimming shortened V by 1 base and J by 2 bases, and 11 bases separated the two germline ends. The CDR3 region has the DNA TGTGCCAGCAGCTTAGGACCGGGCCTGACTAATGAAAAACTGTTTTTT. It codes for CASSLGPGLTNEKLFF.

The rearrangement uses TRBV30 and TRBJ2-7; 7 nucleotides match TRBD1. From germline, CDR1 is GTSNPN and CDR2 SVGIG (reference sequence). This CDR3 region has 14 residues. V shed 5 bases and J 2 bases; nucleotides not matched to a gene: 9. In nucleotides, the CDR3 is TGTGCCTGGGACCAGGGGACAGTTACCTACGAGCAGTACTTC. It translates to CAWDQGTVTYEQYF.

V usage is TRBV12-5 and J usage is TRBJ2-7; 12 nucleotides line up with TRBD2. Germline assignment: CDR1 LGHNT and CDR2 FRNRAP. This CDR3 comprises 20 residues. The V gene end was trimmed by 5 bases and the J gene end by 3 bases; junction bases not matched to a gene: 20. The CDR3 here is CASGLLRLAGEEELGYEQYF. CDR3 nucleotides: TGTGCTAGTGGTCTCCTCCGACTAGCGGGAGAGGAAGAATTAGGCTACGAGCAGTACTTC. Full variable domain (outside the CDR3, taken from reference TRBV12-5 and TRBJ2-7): DARVTQTPRHKVTEMGQEVTMRCQPILGHNTVFWYRQTMMQGLELLAYFRNRAPLDDSGMPKDRFSAEMPDATLATLKIQPSEPRDSAVYFCASGLLRLAGEEELGYEQYFGPGTRLTVT.

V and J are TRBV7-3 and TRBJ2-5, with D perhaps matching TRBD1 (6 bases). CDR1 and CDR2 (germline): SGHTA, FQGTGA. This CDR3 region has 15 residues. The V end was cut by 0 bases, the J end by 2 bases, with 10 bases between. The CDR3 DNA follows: TGTGCCAGCAGCTTAACGTCCGGACAGCAAGAGACCCAGTACTTC. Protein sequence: CASSLTSGQQETQYF.

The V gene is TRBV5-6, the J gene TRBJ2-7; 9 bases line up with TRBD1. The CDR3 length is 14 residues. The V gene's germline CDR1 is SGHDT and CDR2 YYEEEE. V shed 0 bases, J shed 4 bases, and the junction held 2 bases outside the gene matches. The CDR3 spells CASSLAGQGYEQYF. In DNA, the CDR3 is TGTGCCAGCAGCTTGGCAGGACAGGGGTACGAGCAGTACTTC.

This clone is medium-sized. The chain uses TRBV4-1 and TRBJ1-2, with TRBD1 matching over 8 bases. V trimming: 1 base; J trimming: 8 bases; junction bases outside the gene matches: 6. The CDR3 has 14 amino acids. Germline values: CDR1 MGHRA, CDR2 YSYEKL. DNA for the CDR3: TGCGCCAGCAGCCAAGGGACAGGGATGTGGGGCTACACCTTC. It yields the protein CASSQGTGMWGYTF.

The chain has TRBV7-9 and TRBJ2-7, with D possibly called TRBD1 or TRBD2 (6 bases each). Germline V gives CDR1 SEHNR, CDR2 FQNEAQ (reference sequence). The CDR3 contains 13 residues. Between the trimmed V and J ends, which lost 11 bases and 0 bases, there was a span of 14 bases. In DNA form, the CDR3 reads TGTGCCTTTACGGGGGACACCTCCTACGAGCAGTACTTC. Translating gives CAFTGDTSYEQYF.

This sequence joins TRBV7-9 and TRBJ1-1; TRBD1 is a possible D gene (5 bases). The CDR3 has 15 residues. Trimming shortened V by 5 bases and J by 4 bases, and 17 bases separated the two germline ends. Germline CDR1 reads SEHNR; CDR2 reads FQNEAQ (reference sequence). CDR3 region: CASSPPVGQSTEAFF. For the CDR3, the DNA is TGTGCCAGCAGCCCTCCTGTGGGGCAATCCACTGAAGCTTTCTTT.

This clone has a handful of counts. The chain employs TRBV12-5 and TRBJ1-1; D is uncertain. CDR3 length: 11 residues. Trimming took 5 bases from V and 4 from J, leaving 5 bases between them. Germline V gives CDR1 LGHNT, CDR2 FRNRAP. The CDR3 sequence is CASGVITEAFF. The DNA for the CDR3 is TGTGCTAGTGGTGTAATCACTGAAGCTTTCTTT.

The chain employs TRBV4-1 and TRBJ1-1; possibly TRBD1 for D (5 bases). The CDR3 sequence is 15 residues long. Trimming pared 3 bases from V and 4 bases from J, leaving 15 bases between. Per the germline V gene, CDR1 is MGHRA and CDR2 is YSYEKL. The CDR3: CASSHGRGVTTEAFF. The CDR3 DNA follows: TGCGCCAGCAGCCATGGACGGGGGGTTACCACTGAAGCTTTCTTT.

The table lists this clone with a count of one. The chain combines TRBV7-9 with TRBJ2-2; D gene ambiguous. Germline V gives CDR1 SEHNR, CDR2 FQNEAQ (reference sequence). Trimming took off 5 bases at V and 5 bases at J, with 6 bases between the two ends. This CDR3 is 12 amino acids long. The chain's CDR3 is CASSPGTGELFF. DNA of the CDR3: TGTGCCAGCAGCCCTGGGACCGGGGAGCTGTTTTTT.

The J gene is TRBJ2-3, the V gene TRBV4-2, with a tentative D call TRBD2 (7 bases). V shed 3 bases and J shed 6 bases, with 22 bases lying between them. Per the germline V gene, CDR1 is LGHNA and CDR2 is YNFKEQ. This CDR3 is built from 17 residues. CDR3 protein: CASSQTGWGREPDTQYF. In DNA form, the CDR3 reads TGTGCCAGCAGCCAGACGGGCTGGGGGCGGGAGCCCGATACGCAGTATTTT.

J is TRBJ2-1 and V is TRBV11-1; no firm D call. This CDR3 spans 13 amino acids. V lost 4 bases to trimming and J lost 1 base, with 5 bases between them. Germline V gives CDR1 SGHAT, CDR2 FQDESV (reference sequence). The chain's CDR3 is CASSYGSYNEQFF. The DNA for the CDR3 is TGTGCCAGCAGCTACGGGTCCTACAATGAGCAGTTCTTC. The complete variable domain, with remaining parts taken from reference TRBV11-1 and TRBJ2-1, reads EAEVAQSPRYKITEKSQAVAFWCDPISGHATLYWYRQILGQGPELLVQFQDESVVDDSQLPKDRFSAERLKGVDSTLKIQPAELGDSAMYLCASSYGSYNEQFFGPGTRLTVL.

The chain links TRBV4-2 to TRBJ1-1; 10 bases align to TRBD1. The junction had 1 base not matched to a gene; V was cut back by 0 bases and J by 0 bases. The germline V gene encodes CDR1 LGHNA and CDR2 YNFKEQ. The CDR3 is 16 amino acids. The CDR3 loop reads CASSQETGGLNTEAFF. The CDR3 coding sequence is TGTGCCAGCAGCCAAGAGACAGGGGGCTTGAACACTGAAGCTTTCTTT.

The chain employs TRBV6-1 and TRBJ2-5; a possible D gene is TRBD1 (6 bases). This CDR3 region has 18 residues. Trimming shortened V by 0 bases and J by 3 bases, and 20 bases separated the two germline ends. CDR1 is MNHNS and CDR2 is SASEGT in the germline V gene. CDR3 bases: TGTGCCAGCAGTGAAGCGCCCCGGACAGTCTACGAGAAAGAGACCCAGTACTTC. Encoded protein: CASSEAPRTVYEKETQYF.

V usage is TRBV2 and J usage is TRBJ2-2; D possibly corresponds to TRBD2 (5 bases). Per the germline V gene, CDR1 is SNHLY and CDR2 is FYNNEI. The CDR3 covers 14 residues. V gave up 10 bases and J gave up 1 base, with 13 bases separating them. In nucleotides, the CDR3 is TGTGCCAAGGACGGAGCGGTGAACACCGGGGAGCTGTTTTTT. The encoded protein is CAKDGAVNTGELFF.

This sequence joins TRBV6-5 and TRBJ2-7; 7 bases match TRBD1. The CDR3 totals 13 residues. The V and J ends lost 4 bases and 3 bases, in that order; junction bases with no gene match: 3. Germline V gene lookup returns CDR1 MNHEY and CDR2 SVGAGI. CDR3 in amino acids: CASSFGTDYEQYF. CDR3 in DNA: TGTGCCAGCAGTTTTGGGACAGACTACGAGCAGTACTTC.

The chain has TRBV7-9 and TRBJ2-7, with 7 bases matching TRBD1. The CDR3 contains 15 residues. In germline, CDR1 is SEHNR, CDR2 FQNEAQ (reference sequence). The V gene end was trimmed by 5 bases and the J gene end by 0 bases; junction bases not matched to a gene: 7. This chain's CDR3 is CASSRQGAISYEQYF. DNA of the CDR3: TGTGCCAGCAGCAGACAGGGTGCTATCTCCTACGAGCAGTACTTC.

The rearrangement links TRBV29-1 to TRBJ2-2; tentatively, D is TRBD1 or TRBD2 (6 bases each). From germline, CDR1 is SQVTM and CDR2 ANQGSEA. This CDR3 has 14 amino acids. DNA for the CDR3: TGCCGAAGAAACGGGGGCGTTTTCACCGGGGAGCTGTTTTTT. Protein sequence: CRRNGGVFTGELFF.

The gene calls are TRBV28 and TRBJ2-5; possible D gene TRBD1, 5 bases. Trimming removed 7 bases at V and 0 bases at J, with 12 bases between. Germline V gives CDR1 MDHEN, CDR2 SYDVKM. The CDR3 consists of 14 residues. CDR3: CASTQGRDQETQYF. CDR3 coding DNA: TGTGCCAGCACCCAGGGTAGGGACCAAGAGACCCAGTACTTC.